Each of the 4 T cell receptor beta chains below was sequenced from the same sample in a study of vaccination effects on CD4 cells after COVID-19. Here immunoSEQ multiplex PCR was the method, and the copy in TCRdb shows in-frame clones only, minus some. The profile covers roughly 50,000 clones, with 60% to 80% appearing a single time and about 6% taken by the ten largest. Sequencing in the ViraFEST assay came after antigen-specific CD4+ T cells had been expanded with viral peptide pools, which were used to stimulate PBMC. Upon completion of about eleven days in culture, CD4+ T cells were isolated. Vaccine recipients lacked prior SARS-CoV-2 infection and had negative nucleocapsid antibodies. Their cognate antigens are unknown. Here the sequenced sample was CD4+ T cells from PBMCs cultured with HCoV-OC43 spike peptides, taken before COVID-19 vaccination. The subset is: HCoV-OC43 spike overlapping peptide pool stimulation. Source of these receptors: a human donor who received a COVID-19 vaccine.

The chain has TRBV7-3 and TRBJ2-3, with a weak D call TRBD1 (6 bases). The CDR3 has 14 amino acids. V was pared by 5 bases and J by 1 base, with 10 bases between. Germline values: CDR1 SGHTA, CDR2 FQGTGA. The CDR3 reads CASSIQGGTDTQYF. The DNA of the CDR3 is TGTGCCAGCAGCATACAGGGAGGCACAGATACGCAGTATTTT.

The CDR3 reads CASTEGAGTEAFF. The CDR3 nucleotides read TGTGCCAGCACCGAGGGGGCCGGGACTGAAGCTTTCTTT. The chain joins TRBV12-3 or TRBV12-4 to TRBJ1-1, with 7 bases lining up with TRBD1. The V gene end was trimmed by 7 bases and the J gene end by 5 bases; junction bases not matched to a gene: 7. The CDR3 is 13 residues long.

V and J are TRBV24-1 and TRBJ2-1; 9 bases agree with TRBD1. The J segment lost 0 bases and the V segment lost 5 bases, leaving 4 bases of the junction unmatched. Germline CDR1 and CDR2: KGHDR and SFDVKD. The CDR3 spans 16 residues. This CDR3 reads CATSGQGQGSYNEQFF. The CDR3 DNA sequence: TGTGCCACCAGTGGGCAGGGACAGGGCTCCTACAATGAGCAGTTCTTC.

The rearrangement links TRBV30 to TRBJ1-6; no definite D call. In germline, CDR1 is GTSNPN, CDR2 SVGIG (reference sequence). The CDR3 runs to 15 residues. Trimming cost V 0 bases and J 10 bases, with 16 bases left between them. The CDR3 region is CAWSVGLSLGSPLHF. As DNA, the CDR3 is TGTGCCTGGAGTGTTGGTCTTTCCCTGGGGTCACCCCTCCACTTT. The full variable domain, its missing parts supplied by reference TRBV30 and TRBJ1-6, is SQTIHQWPATLVQPVGSPLSLECTVEGTSNPNLYWYRQAAGRGLQLLFYSVGIGQISSEVPQNLSASRPQDRQFILSSKKLLLSDSGFYLCAWSVGLSLGSPLHFGNGTRLTVT.